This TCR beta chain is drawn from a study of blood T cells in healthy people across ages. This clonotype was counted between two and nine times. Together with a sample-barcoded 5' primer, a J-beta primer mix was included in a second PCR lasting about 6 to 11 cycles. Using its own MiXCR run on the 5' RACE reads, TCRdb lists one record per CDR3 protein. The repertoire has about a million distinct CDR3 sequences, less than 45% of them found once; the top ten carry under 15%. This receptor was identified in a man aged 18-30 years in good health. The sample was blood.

CDR3 region: CSARRAGTAYNEQFF. DNA of the CDR3: TGCAGTGCTAGGCGCGCCGGGACAGCCTACAATGAGCAGTTCTTC. The chain uses TRBV20-1 and TRBJ2-1; 7 nucleotides line up with TRBD1. Trimming removed 3 bases from V and 2 bases from J; junction bases left unmatched: 7. The CDR3 sequence is 15 residues long. The V gene's germline CDR1 is DFQATT and CDR2 SNEGSKA (reference sequence).